The 32 T cell receptor beta chains given below trace back to one sample, sequenced in a study of shared clonotypes between healthy human individuals. Repertoires were generated with immunoSEQ multiplex PCR, while TCRdb's copy carries only in-frame clones and drops some. The sample records over a million clones, roughly 70% being singletons. The sample comprised memory CD4+ T cells sorted from blood. The sample's subset: CD45RA-negative fraction. All receptors come from a man aged 18-30 years in good health.

V gene TRBV30 combines with J gene TRBJ2-6; unclear D gene. V was trimmed by 2 bases and J by 4 bases, leaving 6 bases between them. The CDR3 is made up of 13 amino acids. The germline V gene has CDR1 GTSNPN and CDR2 SVGIG (reference sequence). CDR3 region: CAWSILGANVLTF. The CDR3 coding sequence is TGTGCCTGGAGTATACTGGGGGCCAACGTCCTGACTTTC.

The genes are TRBV6-1 and TRBJ1-1; D not certain. Germline V gives CDR1 MNHNS, CDR2 SASEGT. CDR3 size: 12 residues. The V gene lost 6 bases and the J gene lost 11 bases, with 16 bases spanning the gap. CDR3: CASRVEGPAAFF. The DNA of the CDR3 is TGTGCCAGCAGAGTAGAGGGCCCTGCGGCTTTCTTT.

V gene TRBV30 combines with J gene TRBJ2-7; TRBD2 matches at 10 bases. From germline, CDR1 is GTSNPN and CDR2 SVGIG (reference sequence). The V and J ends lost 2 bases and 6 bases, in that order; junction bases with no gene match: 7. This CDR3 has 14 residues. The CDR3 DNA reads as TGTGCCTGGAGTATCTCTAGCGGGAGACGCGAGCAGTACTTC. It yields the protein CAWSISSGRREQYF.

This clone was observed at least ten times. The chain has TRBV30 and TRBJ2-2; D may be TRBD2 (5 bases). V lost 0 bases and J lost 5, with 13 bases in between. The V gene's germline CDR1 is GTSNPN and CDR2 SVGIG (reference sequence). This CDR3 is built from 15 residues. In DNA form, the CDR3 reads TGTGCCTGGAGTGTTGGTGGGAGTTTTACCGGGGAGCTGTTTTTT. This translates into CAWSVGGSFTGELFF. Based on the CDR3 plus reference TRBV30 and TRBJ2-2, the full variable domain is SQTIHQWPATLVQPVGSPLSLECTVEGTSNPNLYWYRQAAGRGLQLLFYSVGIGQISSEVPQNLSASRPQDRQFILSSKKLLLSDSGFYLCAWSVGGSFTGELFFGEGSRLTVL.

This rearrangement joins TRBV7-2 to TRBJ1-5; D unresolved. Germline-derived CDR1 and CDR2 are SGHTA and FQGNSA. The length of the CDR3 is 15 residues. Trimming took 4 bases from V and 5 from J, leaving 15 bases between them. The CDR3 is CASSSDPGAYQPQHF. The CDR3 DNA sequence: TGTGCCAGCAGCTCGGACCCGGGCGCCTATCAGCCCCAGCATTTT.

The J gene is TRBJ1-1, the V gene TRBV14, with a weak D call TRBD1 (6 bases). Deletions cut 4 bases from V and 0 bases from J, with 18 bases between. Germline loops: CDR1 SGHDN, CDR2 FVKESK. The CDR3 consists of 17 residues. CDR3 sequence reads: CASSPLGQTSMNTEAFF. The CDR3 region has the DNA TGTGCCAGCAGCCCTCTTGGACAGACCTCCATGAACACTGAAGCTTTCTTT. Full variable domain (remainder filled in from reference TRBV14 and TRBJ1-1): EAGVTQFPSHSVIEKGQTVTLRCDPISGHDNLYWYRRVMGKEIKFLLHFVKESKQDESGMPNNRFLAERTGGTYSTLKVQPAELEDSGVYFCASSPLGQTSMNTEAFFGQGTRLTVV.

This chain joins TRBV18 and TRBJ2-3, with 12 nucleotides matching TRBD2. The V gene end was trimmed by 3 bases and the J gene end by 4 bases; junction bases not matched to a gene: 8. The CDR3 sequence is 17 residues long. CDR1 is KGHSH, CDR2 LQKENI, per germline. CDR3 protein: CASSPLSGLAGPDTQYF. CDR3 coding DNA: TGTGCCAGCTCACCTCTCTCTGGACTAGCGGGACCAGATACGCAGTATTTT.

This clone has only one observation. The chain carries TRBV5-4 and TRBJ2-3; TRBD1 is a possible D gene (6 bases). Germline CDR1 and CDR2: SGHNT and YYREEE (reference sequence). V lost 4 bases to trimming and J lost 0 bases, with 9 bases between them. The CDR3 is 14 residues long. The CDR3 DNA sequence: TGTGCCAGCAGCATGGGACACAGCACAGATACGCAGTATTTT. Its protein product is CASSMGHSTDTQYF.

The CDR3 DNA is TGTGCCAGTAGTTCCCCCCGACTAGCTCTGGATGAGCAGTTCTTC. Its protein is CASSSPRLALDEQFF. V is TRBV19 and J is TRBJ2-1; 7 bases match TRBD2. J lost 8 bases, V lost 5 bases, and 12 bases had no gene match. The CDR3 spans 15 residues. CDR1 is LNHDA, CDR2 SQIVND, per germline (reference sequence).

This rearrangement joins TRBV28 to TRBJ2-3, with 12 positions matching TRBD2. CDR1 is MDHEN and CDR2 is SYDVKM in the germline V gene. The CDR3 loop spans 16 amino acids. With 6 bases clipped from V and 4 bases from J, the junction kept 8 bases outside the gene matches. CDR3: CASSRGGLAGSDTQYF. Written as DNA, the CDR3 is TGTGCCAGCAGCCGGGGCGGACTAGCGGGGTCAGATACGCAGTATTTT.

The rearrangement uses TRBV5-4 and TRBJ1-2, with 8 bases aligning to TRBD1. Germline CDR1 reads SGHNT; CDR2 reads YYREEE (reference sequence). The CDR3 is 14 amino acids. The ends lost 4 bases at V and 6 bases at J; junction bases unmatched: 8. CDR3 coding DNA: TGTGCCAGCAGCCGGGGGACGACAGGGGATGGCTACACCTTC. It codes for CASSRGTTGDGYTF.

The genes are TRBV6-1 and TRBJ2-1; D is possibly TRBD1 (5 bases). V shed 1 base and J shed 9 bases, with 10 bases lying between them. There are 13 residues in the CDR3. The germline gives CDR1 MNHNS, CDR2 SASEGT. The CDR3 DNA follows: TGTGCCAGCAGTGAAGGGGGCATCCTTGAGCAGTTCTTC. Translating it yields CASSEGGILEQFF.

The chain links TRBV5-1 to TRBJ2-2, with D perhaps being TRBD1 or TRBD2 (5 bases each). Germline V gene data show CDR1 as SGHRS and CDR2 as YFSETQ. The CDR3 is 16 amino acids. The V end was cut by 0 bases, the J end by 5 bases, with 14 bases between. The CDR3: CASSLDPGPRTGELFF. Written as DNA, the CDR3 is TGCGCCAGCAGCTTGGATCCGGGGCCGAGGACCGGGGAGCTGTTTTTT.

The chain has TRBV9 and TRBJ2-1, with D perhaps given as TRBD1 or TRBD2 (5 bases each). Germline V gene lookup returns CDR1 SGDLS and CDR2 YYNGEE. The CDR3 totals 17 residues. Deletions cut 0 bases from V and 2 bases from J, with 15 bases between. The CDR3 loop reads CASSVDHGWGTYNEQFF. CDR3 DNA sequence: TGTGCCAGCAGCGTAGACCATGGCTGGGGGACCTACAATGAGCAGTTCTTC.

Only one count was recorded for this clone. This sequence joins TRBV7-2 and TRBJ2-1; 9 bases map to TRBD2. Germline V gene sequence: CDR1 SGHTA, CDR2 FQGNSA. After removal of 4 bases from V and 6 bases from J, the junction contained 7 bases not matched to a gene. This CDR3 is built from 15 residues. The CDR3 DNA reads TGTGCCAGCAGCTCAGGGACTAGCTCGTCCAATGAGCAGTTCTTC. Protein: CASSSGTSSSNEQFF.

This clone was observed at least ten times. V gene TRBV7-9 combines with J gene TRBJ2-2; 13 nucleotides agree with TRBD2. The germline V gene has CDR1 SEHNR and CDR2 FQNEAQ (reference sequence). The CDR3 runs to 18 residues. With V trimmed by 4 bases and J by 1 base, 6 bases remained unmatched. CDR3 in amino acids: CASSSRGLAGKNTGELFF. The CDR3 DNA follows: TGTGCCAGCAGCTCTCGGGGACTAGCGGGGAAGAACACCGGGGAGCTGTTTTTT.

This clone was recorded a few times. V gene TRBV4-2 combines with J gene TRBJ2-2, with D tentatively TRBD2 (6 bases). The CDR3 is 16 residues long. Trimming shortened V by 0 bases and J by 4 bases, and 12 bases separated the two germline ends. Germline V gene data show CDR1 as LGHNA and CDR2 as YNFKEQ. The CDR3 region is CASSQDLGDSTGELFF. The CDR3 nucleotides are TGTGCCAGCAGCCAAGATCTTGGGGACTCCACCGGGGAGCTGTTTTTT.

V and J are TRBV5-6 and TRBJ2-7; 10 bases are a match to TRBD2. The CDR3 contains 14 residues. Germline-derived CDR1 and CDR2 are SGHDT and YYEEEE. V shed 4 bases, J shed 6 bases, and the junction held 7 bases outside the gene matches. CDR3 in amino acids: CASSAPGLASEQYF. CDR3 coding DNA: TGTGCCAGCAGCGCCCCGGGACTAGCGAGCGAGCAGTACTTC.

The chain links TRBV11-2 to TRBJ2-5; D is unresolved. V was clipped by 0 bases and J by 2 bases, with 13 bases between them. Germline CDR1 and CDR2: SGHAT and FQNNGV. The CDR3 consists of 16 residues. The CDR3 spells CASSLDTDWQQETQYF. The CDR3 DNA is TGTGCCAGCAGCTTAGATACTGACTGGCAACAAGAGACCCAGTACTTC.

V is TRBV5-4 and J is TRBJ1-2; the match to TRBD1 covers 10 bases. The junction had 4 bases not matched to a gene; V was cut back by 5 bases and J by 3 bases. Germline CDR1 is SGHNT and CDR2 is YYREEE (reference sequence). The CDR3 is made up of 14 amino acids. CDR3 sequence reads: CASSFGTGDYGYTF. The CDR3 DNA reads TGTGCCAGCAGTTTTGGGACAGGGGACTATGGCTACACCTTC.

The chain recombines TRBV7-2 with TRBJ2-2; D unresolved. CDR1 and CDR2 from the germline V gene are SGHTA and FQGNSA. Trimming removed 6 bases at V and 4 bases at J, with 15 bases between. The CDR3 has 15 residues. The CDR3 bases are TGTGCCAGCAGTCCCCCCGGCGTGGGCACCGGGGAGCTGTTTTTT. It translates to CASSPPGVGTGELFF.

CDR3 in DNA: TGTGCCAGCAGTCCGCTGTCGGGGGGCCCTAACTATGGCTACACCTTC. This encodes CASSPLSGGPNYGYTF. This chain uses TRBV27 with TRBJ1-2, with a weak D call TRBD1 (6 bases). Germline CDR1 is MNHEY and CDR2 is SMNVEV (reference sequence). V lost 5 bases and J 0 bases, leaving 16 bases between the germline ends. This CDR3 comprises 16 residues.

The chain is built from TRBV10-1 and TRBJ2-4; 10 nucleotides align to TRBD2. The CDR3 has 13 residues. Germline V gives CDR1 WNHNN, CDR2 SYGVQD (reference sequence). J gave up 7 bases and V 6 bases, and 3 bases lay outside the gene matches. The CDR3 coding sequence is TGCGCCAGCAGCCCAGCGGGAGGGAACATTCAGTACTTC. Translating it yields CASSPAGGNIQYF.

The chain uses TRBV7-2 and TRBJ2-5; 9 bases map to TRBD1. Germline trimming cut 2 bases from V and 5 bases from J; bases unmatched to any gene: 12. This CDR3 comprises 17 residues. Per the germline V gene, CDR1 is SGHTA and CDR2 is FQGNSA. In nucleotides, the CDR3 is TGTGCCAGCAGCTTATACCGACGGACAGGGGCGGGGGAGACCCAGTACTTC. Protein: CASSLYRRTGAGETQYF.

The chain employs TRBV6-4 and TRBJ2-7, with D perhaps TRBD2 (7 bases). The CDR3 contains 13 residues. Per the germline V gene, CDR1 is MRHNA and CDR2 is SNTAGT. V shed 3 bases and J shed 5 bases, with 11 bases lying between them. In nucleotides, the CDR3 is TGTGCCAGCAGTGAAGGGGGGGGCAACGAGCAGTACTTC. It encodes CASSEGGGNEQYF.

V usage is TRBV10-3 and J usage is TRBJ2-5; D is perhaps TRBD2 (5 bases). The CDR3 runs 15 residues. Per the germline V gene, CDR1 is ENHRY and CDR2 is SYGVKD. Trimming removed 0 bases at V and 5 bases at J, with 13 bases between. In DNA, the CDR3 is TGTGCCATCAGTGAGTCAGGGAGCGGAAGGGAGACCCAGTACTTC. It codes for CAISESGSGRETQYF.

This chain joins TRBV28 and TRBJ2-3; either TRBD1 or TRBD2 may fit D (5 bases each). V lost 10 bases and J lost 0, with 14 bases in between. Germline loops: CDR1 MDHEN, CDR2 SYDVKM. The CDR3 spans 14 residues. CDR3 residues: CAITGTSSTDTQYF. The CDR3 DNA follows: TGTGCCATCACCGGGACCAGTAGCACAGATACGCAGTATTTT. The full variable domain, completed using reference TRBV28 and TRBJ2-3, is DVKVTQSSRYLVKRTGEKVFLECVQDMDHENMFWYRQDPGLGLRLIYFSYDVKMKEKGDIPEGYSVSREKKERFSLILESASTNQTSMYLCAITGTSSTDTQYFGPGTRLTVL.

Notes on this clone: This same CDR3 is encoded by further DNA sequences in the sample. J is TRBJ2-7 and V is TRBV7-6, with D tentatively TRBD2 (5 bases). The germline gives CDR1 SGHVS, CDR2 FNYEAQ. The CDR3 has 13 amino acids. With 5 bases removed from V and 2 bases from J, the gap between germline ends came to 10 bases. The CDR3 region is CASSPRGTYEQYF. CDR3 DNA: TGTGCCAGCAGCCCCCGGGGTACCTACGAGCAGTACTTC. The full variable domain, its missing parts supplied by reference TRBV7-6 and TRBJ2-7, is GAGVSQSPRYKVTKRGQDVALRCDPISGHVSLYWYRQALGQGPEFLTYFNYEAQQDKSGLPNDRFSAERPEGSISTLTIQRTEQRDSAMYRCASSPRGTYEQYFGPGTRLTVT.

Worth noting for this clone: The junction departs from the called germline gene at one end, perhaps through a read error. This chain connects TRBV7-7 to TRBJ2-1; tentative D call: TRBD2 (6 bases). Per the germline V gene, CDR1 is SSHAT and CDR2 is FNYEAQ (reference sequence). This CDR3 has 15 residues. The DNA for the CDR3 is TGTGCTAGCAGCCTGCAACCGGGACTTTTCAATGAGCAGTTCTTC. Translating gives CASSLQPGLFNEQFF.

V is TRBV25-1 and J is TRBJ2-5; TRBD1 matches 8 bases. Germline assignment: CDR1 MGHDK and CDR2 SYGVNS. After removal of 8 bases from V and 4 bases from J, the junction contained 6 bases not matched to a gene. The CDR3 sequence is 13 residues long. CDR3 sequence (DNA): TGTGCCAGCGGTCGACAGGGGCGAGAGACCCAGTACTTC. Translated, it gives CASGRQGRETQYF.

This clone was recorded once. The genes are TRBV6-4 and TRBJ1-2; the D gene is possibly TRBD1 (6 bases). Trimming removed 4 bases at V and 4 bases at J, with 16 bases between. Per the germline V gene, CDR1 is MRHNA and CDR2 is SNTAGT. This CDR3 has 15 amino acids. CDR3: CASSAHRDSFYGYTF. CDR3 nucleotides: TGTGCCAGCAGTGCCCACAGGGATTCTTTCTATGGCTACACCTTC.

This clone showed up just a few times. This chain connects TRBV7-6 to TRBJ2-7; TRBD2 might be the D (6 bases). The CDR3 spans 11 residues. The V gene's germline CDR1 is SGHVS and CDR2 FNYEAQ. V gave up 5 bases and J gave up 7 bases, with 9 bases separating them. In DNA form, the CDR3 reads TGTGCCAGCAGCGCGGGGTGGGAGCAGTACTTC. This translates into CASSAGWEQYF.